What follows are 18 T cell receptor beta chains derived from one specimen sequenced in a study of tumor-infiltrating lymphocytes in primary liver carcinoma. From roughly 18-30 mg of unsorted bulk tissue, DNA and RNA were co-extracted together. A constant-region primer primed TCR beta cDNA synthesis from roughly 500 ng of total RNA. For TCR beta, libraries were produced by three nested multiplex PCR rounds using slightly modified ARM-PCR. A C-beta reverse primer was combined with TRBV1-TRBV30 forward primers in the first two PCR rounds, and each round had roughly 9 cycles. Each CDR3 protein is one row after TCRdb ran MiXCR on the multiplex PCR reads. The data contain about 33,000 distinct CDR3 sequences, approximately 80% of them singletons. The source material was liver tumor tissue from sampling region 5. Subset in this sample: tumor region T5, tumor centre. These receptors all stem from a man aged 35-49 years with primary liver carcinoma and hepatitis B virus infection.

Concerning this clonotype: The junction departs from the called germline gene at one end, perhaps through a read error. V and J are TRBV6-6 and TRBJ2-1; D perhaps matches TRBD2 (5 bases). CDR1 and CDR2 (germline): MNHNY, SVGAGI (reference sequence). The CDR3 is 16 residues long. The CDR3: CASSPWTLSAYKEQFF. The CDR3 nucleotides read TGTGCCAGCAGTCCCTGGACTTTGAGCGCCTACAAAGAGCAGTTCTTC.

Points on this clonotype: The junction departs from the called germline gene at one end, perhaps through a read error. This sequence joins TRBV12-3 or TRBV12-4 and TRBJ1-2, with 8 positions matching TRBD1. The CDR3 has 12 amino acids. CDR3 residues: CASCLTGAGYTF. The CDR3 DNA is TGTGCCAGCTGTTTGACAGGGGCTGGTTACACCTTC.

This clonotype showed up just once. A read error may produce the germline difference seen at one junction end. This chain links TRBV11-2 with TRBJ2-1; D gene ambiguous. The CDR3 covers 16 residues. Germline V lookup: CDR1 SGHAT, CDR2 FQNNGV. The CDR3 DNA follows: TGTGCCATCAGCTTAGATCCAGAGAGCTCCTACAATGGGCAGCTCTTC. Its protein product is CAISLDPESSYNGQLF.

Turning to this clonotype: At one end the junction does not follow the germline gene, possibly because of a read error. CDR3 sequence: CTIPQGQRLYEQYF. Here the CDR3 DNA reads TGCACCATCCCACAAGGACAGAGGTTGTACGAGCAATACTTC. The chain links TRBV10-1 to TRBJ2-7; possible D gene TRBD1, 6 bases. This CDR3 region has 14 residues. CDR1 WNHNN and CDR2 SYGVQD come from the germline V gene (reference sequence).

This clonotype was counted a few times. One junction end does not reproduce the germline sequence, and a read error may be involved. The J gene is TRBJ2-1, the V gene TRBV6-1; 11 bases line up with TRBD2. CDR1 and CDR2 (germline): MNHNS, SASEGT. CDR3 size: 15 residues. CDR3 amino acids: CASDMGLAEFNEQFF. The CDR3 nucleotides are TGCGCCAGCGACATGGGACTAGCGGAATTCAATGAGCAGTTCTTC.

This clonotype was picked up one time. No conserved phenylalanine or tryptophan ends this CDR3, so it is likely a read error. The DNA is omitted, as the CDR3 cannot be located on it reliably, and the CDR3 follows TCRdb's listing. The chain joins TRBV6-5 to TRBJ2-5; TRBD1 is the table's D call, not checked against the DNA. Germline V gene data show CDR1 as MNHEY and CDR2 as SVGAGI. The CDR3 totals 15 residues, both ends included. The CDR3 protein is CASSYTGTGKRTQYY.

This clonotype was seen repeatedly, ten times or more. V gene TRBV9 combines with J gene TRBJ2-7; 7 bases align to TRBD2. The CDR3 runs 12 residues. Trimming removed 7 bases from V and 5 bases from J; junction bases left unmatched: 6. From germline, CDR1 is SGDLS and CDR2 YYNGEE. CDR3 DNA: TGTGCCAGCGGGGGGGGTAGGAACGAGCAGTACTTC. Residues: CASGGGRNEQYF.

Points on this clonotype: Being one base from a much bigger clone, this may be a read error. The rearrangement joins TRBV28 to TRBJ2-7; D might be TRBD1 (5 bases). In germline, CDR1 is MDHEN, CDR2 SYDVKM. The CDR3 spans 12 residues. V lost 5 bases to trimming and J lost 6 bases, with 11 bases between them. The CDR3, as DNA: TGTGCCAGCAGTCCGCCAACAGGCGAGCAGTACTTC. Encoded protein: CASSPPTGEQYF.

For this clonotype: Its ends do not fully match the called genes, so a read error is possible. This sequence joins TRBV5-1 and TRBJ2-2, with TRBD2 matching over 7 bases. The CDR3 contains 13 residues. CDR1 SGHRS and CDR2 YFSETQ come from the germline V gene. The CDR3 spells CASAREAGGELLF. CDR3 DNA sequence: TGTGCCAGCGCTCGCGAGGCTGGGGGGGAGCTGTTATTT.

For this clonotype: A read error may produce the germline difference seen at one junction end. The chain combines TRBV12-3 or TRBV12-4 with TRBJ2-7; D is undetermined. CDR3 length equals 14 residues. CDR3 in DNA: TGTGTCAGCACTTCTAGAGTAGACTCCTACGAGCAGTGCTTC. Protein: CVSTSRVDSYEQCF.

As to this clonotype: A read error may be the cause here, since a much bigger clone is one base away. The V and J genes are TRBV28 and TRBJ2-7; 7 nucleotides match TRBD2. The germline V gene has CDR1 MDHEN and CDR2 SYDVKM. The CDR3 is made up of 14 amino acids. Trimming at V came to 6 bases and at J to 3 bases, leaving 8 bases not matched to a gene. CDR3 bases: TGTGCCAGCAGATCTAGCGGCCTGATCTACGAGCAGTACTTC. This translates into CASRSSGLIYEQYF. The variable domain in full, with the rest retrieved from reference TRBV28 and TRBJ2-7, is DVKVTQSSRYLVKRTGEKVFLECVQDMDHENMFWYRQDPGLGLRLIYFSYDVKMKEKGDIPEGYSVSREKKERFSLILESASTNQTSMYLCASRSSGLIYEQYFGPGTRLTVT.

This chain joins TRBV2 and TRBJ2-7; perhaps TRBD2 as D (5 bases). CDR3 size: 13 residues. V lost 7 bases, J lost 5 bases, and 15 bases lay in between. Per the germline V gene, CDR1 is SNHLY and CDR2 is FYNNEI. CDR3 region: CASKRGWRNEQYF. DNA for the CDR3: TGTGCCAGCAAGCGTGGTTGGAGGAACGAGCAGTACTTC.

About this clonotype itself: In this CDR3 the conserved last residue, phenylalanine or tryptophan, is missing, so a read error is likely. The chain combines TRBV5-6 with TRBJ2-3; D uncertain. This CDR3 is 15 amino acids long. Germline-derived CDR1 and CDR2 are SGHDT and YYEEEE. V was pared by 4 bases and J by 4 bases, with 16 bases between. The DNA for the CDR3 is TGTGCCAGCAGCACGAGACAAAGAACGTCAGATACGCAGTATTCT. Its protein product is CASSTRQRTSDTQYS.

With respect to this clonotype: A much bigger clone sits one base away, suggesting this may be a read error. This chain joins TRBV2 and TRBJ1-2; D is unclear. The CDR3 is 15 amino acids. Germline CDR1 and CDR2: SNHLY and FYNNEI. The CDR3 spells CASREQSVGLYDYTF. The CDR3 DNA reads TGTGCCAGCAGGGAGCAGTCGGTCGGACTCTATGACTACACCTTC. The variable domain in full, with the rest retrieved from reference TRBV2 and TRBJ1-2, is EPEVTQTPSHQVTQMGQEVILRCVPISNHLYFYWYRQILGQKVEFLVSFYNNEISEKSEIFDDQFSVERPDGSNFTLKIRSTKLEDSAMYFCASREQSVGLYDYTFGSGTRLTVV.

This clonotype is a singleton in its sample. In this CDR3 the conserved last residue, phenylalanine or tryptophan, is missing, so a read error is likely. The V and J genes are TRBV5-1 and TRBJ2-3; 10 bases are shared with TRBD2. The CDR3 runs to 16 residues. The trim removed 4 bases at V and 2 bases at J, leaving 7 bases unmatched. Germline CDR1 and CDR2: SGHRS and YFSETQ. The CDR3: CASSLRLAGHTDTQYL. CDR3 coding DNA: TGCGCCAGCAGCCTCCGACTAGCGGGCCACACAGATACGCAGTATCTT.

Points on this clonotype: A read error may produce the germline difference seen at one junction end. This chain links TRBV24-1 with TRBJ2-1, with TRBD2 as a possible D gene (6 bases). From germline, CDR1 is KGHDR and CDR2 SFDVKD. The CDR3 runs to 17 residues. As DNA, the CDR3 is TGTGCCACCAGTTATTTAGAAGGGGCTAGCGTGATAAGTGAGCAGTTCTTC. Translated, it gives CATSYLEGASVISEQFF.

Details on this clonotype: One end of the junction fails to match germline, which may point to a read error. This rearrangement joins TRBV6-2 or TRBV6-3 to TRBJ2-7, with a weak D call TRBD2 (6 bases). The CDR3 is made up of 13 amino acids. CDR1 and CDR2 (germline): MNHEY, SVGEGT. This CDR3 reads CATTANWGDEQYF. In DNA, the CDR3 is TGTGCCACCACCGCAAATTGGGGGGACGAGCAGTATTTC.

Notes on this clonotype: The junction shows a germline mismatch at one end, possibly a read error. In DNA, the CDR3 is TGTGCCAGCAGTGGAAAGTCGGGACTAGCGGGAGGGCCACACGAGCACTACTTC. This translates into CASSGKSGLAGGPHEHYF. The J gene is TRBJ2-7, the V gene TRBV4-2, with 16 bases aligning to TRBD2. This CDR3 is built from 18 residues. Germline V gene lookup returns CDR1 LGHNA and CDR2 YNFKEQ.